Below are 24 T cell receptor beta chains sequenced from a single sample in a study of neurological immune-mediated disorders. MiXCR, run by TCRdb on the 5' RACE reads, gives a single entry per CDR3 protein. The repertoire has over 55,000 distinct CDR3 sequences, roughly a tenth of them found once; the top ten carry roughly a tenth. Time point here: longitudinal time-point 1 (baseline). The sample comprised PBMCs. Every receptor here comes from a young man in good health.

The CDR3 reads CASSLGLAGAEQFF. The CDR3 nucleotides are TGTGCCAGCAGCTTAGGACTAGCGGGAGCTGAGCAGTTCTTC. The chain links TRBV7-9 to TRBJ2-1; 12 bases line up with TRBD2. V lost 1 base to trimming and J lost 9 bases; unmatched junction nucleotides: 1. This CDR3 is built from 14 residues. CDR1 and CDR2 from the germline V gene are SEHNR and FQNEAQ (reference sequence).

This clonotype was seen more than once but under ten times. CDR3 residues: CASSLTSGITDTQYF. DNA for the CDR3: TGTGCCAGCAGTTTAACTAGCGGGATCACAGATACGCAGTATTTT. The chain employs TRBV12-3 or TRBV12-4 and TRBJ2-3; 10 nucleotides line up with TRBD2. This CDR3 spans 15 amino acids. The junction had 1 base not matched to a gene; V was cut back by 2 bases and J by 2 bases.

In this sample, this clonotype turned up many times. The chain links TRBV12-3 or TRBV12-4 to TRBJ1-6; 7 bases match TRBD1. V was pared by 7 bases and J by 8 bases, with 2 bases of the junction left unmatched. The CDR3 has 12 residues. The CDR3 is CASKTGHSPLHF. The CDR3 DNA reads TGTGCCAGCAAGACAGGGCATTCACCCCTCCACTTT.

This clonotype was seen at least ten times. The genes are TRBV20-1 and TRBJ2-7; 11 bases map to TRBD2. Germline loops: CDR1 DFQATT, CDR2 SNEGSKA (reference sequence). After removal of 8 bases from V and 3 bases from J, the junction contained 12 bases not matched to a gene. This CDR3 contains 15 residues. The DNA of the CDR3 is TGCAGTACAAGGGAACTAGCGGGAGCTAACTACGAGCAGTACTTC. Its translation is CSTRELAGANYEQYF.

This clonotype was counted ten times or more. The chain's CDR3 is CASSPKGADTQYF. In DNA form, the CDR3 reads TGTGCCAGTAGTCCGAAAGGGGCAGATACGCAGTATTTT. V gene TRBV19 combines with J gene TRBJ2-3; weak D call: TRBD1 (5 bases). V lost 5 bases and J lost 4, with 10 bases in between. Germline CDR1 LNHDA, CDR2 SQIVND (reference sequence). The CDR3 consists of 13 residues.

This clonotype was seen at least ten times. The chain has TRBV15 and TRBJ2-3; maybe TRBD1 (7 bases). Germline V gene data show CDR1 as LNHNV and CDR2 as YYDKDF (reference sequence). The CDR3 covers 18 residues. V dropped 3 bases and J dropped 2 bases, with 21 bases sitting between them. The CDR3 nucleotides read TGTGCCACCAGCAGCCTCTCAGCCAGGGGGGACCTCACAGATACGCAGTATTTT. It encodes CATSSLSARGDLTDTQYF.

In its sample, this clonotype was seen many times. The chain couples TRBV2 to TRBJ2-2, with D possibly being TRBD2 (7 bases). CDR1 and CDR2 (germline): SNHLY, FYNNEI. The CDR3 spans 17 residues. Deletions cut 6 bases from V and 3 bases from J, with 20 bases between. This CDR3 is CASRAQRGRGDTGELFF. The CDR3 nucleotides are TGTGCCAGCAGGGCTCAACGGGGGAGGGGGGACACCGGGGAGCTGTTTTTT.

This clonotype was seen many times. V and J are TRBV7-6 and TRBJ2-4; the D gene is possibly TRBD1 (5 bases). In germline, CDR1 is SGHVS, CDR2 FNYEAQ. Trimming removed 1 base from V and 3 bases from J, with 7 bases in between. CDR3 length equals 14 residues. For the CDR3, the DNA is TGTGCCAGCAGCTTAGTGGACAACAAAAACATTCAGTACTTC. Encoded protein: CASSLVDNKNIQYF.

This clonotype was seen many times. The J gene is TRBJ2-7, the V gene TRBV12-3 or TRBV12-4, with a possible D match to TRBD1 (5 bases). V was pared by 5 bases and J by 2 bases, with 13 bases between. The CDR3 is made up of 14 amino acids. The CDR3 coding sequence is TGTGCCAGCAGTAGGACACAATATACCTACGAGCAGTACTTC. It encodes CASSRTQYTYEQYF.

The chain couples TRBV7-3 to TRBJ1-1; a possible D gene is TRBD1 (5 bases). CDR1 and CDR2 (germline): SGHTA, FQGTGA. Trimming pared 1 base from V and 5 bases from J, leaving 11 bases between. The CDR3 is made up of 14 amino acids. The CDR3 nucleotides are TGTGCCAGCAGCTTAAGTCCAGGGAAAACTGAAGCTTTCTTT. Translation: CASSLSPGKTEAFF. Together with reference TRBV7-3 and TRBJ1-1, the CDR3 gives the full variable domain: GAGVSQTPSNKVTEKGKYVELRCDPISGHTALYWYRQSLGQGPEFLIYFQGTGAADDSGLPNDRFFAVRPEGSVSTLKIQRTERGDSAVYLCASSLSPGKTEAFFGQGTRLTVV.

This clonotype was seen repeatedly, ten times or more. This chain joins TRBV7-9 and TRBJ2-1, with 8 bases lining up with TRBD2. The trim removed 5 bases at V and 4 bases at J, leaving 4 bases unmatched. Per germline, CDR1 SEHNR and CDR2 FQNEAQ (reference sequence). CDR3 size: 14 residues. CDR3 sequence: CASSQTSGYNEQFF. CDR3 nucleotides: TGTGCCAGCAGCCAAACTAGCGGATACAATGAGCAGTTCTTC. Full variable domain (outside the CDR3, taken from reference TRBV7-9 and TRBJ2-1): DTGVSQNPRHKITKRGQNVTFRCDPISEHNRLYWYRQTLGQGPEFLTYFQNEAQLEKSRLLSDRFSAERPKGSFSTLEIQRTEQGDSAMYLCASSQTSGYNEQFFGPGTRLTVL.

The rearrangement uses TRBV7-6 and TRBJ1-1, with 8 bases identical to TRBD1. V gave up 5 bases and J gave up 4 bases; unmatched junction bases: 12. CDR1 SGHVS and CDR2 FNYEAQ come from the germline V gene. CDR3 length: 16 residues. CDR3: CASSLRSGGTSTEAFF. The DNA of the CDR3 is TGTGCCAGCAGCCTACGATCAGGGGGCACGAGCACTGAAGCTTTCTTT.

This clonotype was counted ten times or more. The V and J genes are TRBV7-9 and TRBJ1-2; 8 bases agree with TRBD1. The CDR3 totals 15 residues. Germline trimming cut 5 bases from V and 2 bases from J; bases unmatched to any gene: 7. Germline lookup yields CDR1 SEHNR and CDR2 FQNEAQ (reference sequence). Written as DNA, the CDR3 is TGTGCCAGCAGCCCGGGACAGGCAATCAACTATGGCTACACCTTC. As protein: CASSPGQAINYGYTF.

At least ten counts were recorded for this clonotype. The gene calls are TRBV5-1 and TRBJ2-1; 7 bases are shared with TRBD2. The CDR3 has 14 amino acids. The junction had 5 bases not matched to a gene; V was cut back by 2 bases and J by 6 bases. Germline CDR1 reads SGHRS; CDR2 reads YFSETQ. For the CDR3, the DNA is TGCGCCAGCAGCTTTGCGGGAGTTAGCAATGAGCAGTTCTTC. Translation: CASSFAGVSNEQFF.

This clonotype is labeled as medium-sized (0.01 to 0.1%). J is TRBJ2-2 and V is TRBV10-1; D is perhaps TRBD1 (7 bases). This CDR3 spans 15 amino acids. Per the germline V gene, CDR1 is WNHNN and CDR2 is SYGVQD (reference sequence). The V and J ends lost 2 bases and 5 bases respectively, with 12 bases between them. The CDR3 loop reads CASSEEAGGTGELFF. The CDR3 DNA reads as TGCGCCAGCAGTGAGGAAGCAGGGGGGACCGGGGAGCTGTTTTTT.

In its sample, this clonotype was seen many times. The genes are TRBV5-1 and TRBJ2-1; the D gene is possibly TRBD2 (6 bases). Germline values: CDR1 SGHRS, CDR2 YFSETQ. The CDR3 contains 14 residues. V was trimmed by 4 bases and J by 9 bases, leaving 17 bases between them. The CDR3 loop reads CASSGTPPGGEQFF. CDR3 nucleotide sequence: TGCGCCAGCAGCGGGACTCCTCCCGGGGGTGAGCAGTTCTTC. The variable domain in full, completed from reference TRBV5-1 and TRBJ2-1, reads KAGVTQTPRYLIKTRGQQVTLSCSPISGHRSVSWYQQTPGQGLQFLFEYFSETQRNKGNFPGRFSGRQFSNSRSEMNVSTLELGDSALYLCASSGTPPGGEQFFGPGTRLTVL.

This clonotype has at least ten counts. The CDR3 sequence is CATRTGGNTGELFF. The CDR3 coding sequence is TGTGCCACTCGGACAGGGGGGAACACCGGGGAGCTGTTTTTT. The chain recombines TRBV10-3 with TRBJ2-2, with 10 bases fitting TRBD1. This CDR3 spans 14 amino acids. V lost 10 bases and J lost 1; bases outside the gene matches: 3. The germline V gene has CDR1 ENHRY and CDR2 SYGVKD.

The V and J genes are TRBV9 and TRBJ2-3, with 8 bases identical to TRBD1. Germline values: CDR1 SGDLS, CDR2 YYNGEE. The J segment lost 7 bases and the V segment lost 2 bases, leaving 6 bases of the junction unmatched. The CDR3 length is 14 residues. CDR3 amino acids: CASSVGTGTYTQYF. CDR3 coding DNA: TGTGCCAGCAGCGTTGGGACAGGAACATATACGCAGTATTTT.

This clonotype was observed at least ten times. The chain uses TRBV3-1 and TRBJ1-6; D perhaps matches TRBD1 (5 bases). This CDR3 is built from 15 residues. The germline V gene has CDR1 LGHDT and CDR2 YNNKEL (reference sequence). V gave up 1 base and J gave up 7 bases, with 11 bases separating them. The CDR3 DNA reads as TGTGCCAGCAGCCAAGGACAGCTTGGGAATTCACCCCTCCACTTT. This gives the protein CASSQGQLGNSPLHF.

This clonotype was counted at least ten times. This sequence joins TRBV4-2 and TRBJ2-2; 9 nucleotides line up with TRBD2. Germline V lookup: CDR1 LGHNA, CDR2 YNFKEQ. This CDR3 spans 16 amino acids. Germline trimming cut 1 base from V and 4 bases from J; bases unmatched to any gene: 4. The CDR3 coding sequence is TGTGCCAGCAGCCAAGGTCTAGCGGGGTCCACCGGGGAGCTGTTTTTT. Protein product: CASSQGLAGSTGELFF.

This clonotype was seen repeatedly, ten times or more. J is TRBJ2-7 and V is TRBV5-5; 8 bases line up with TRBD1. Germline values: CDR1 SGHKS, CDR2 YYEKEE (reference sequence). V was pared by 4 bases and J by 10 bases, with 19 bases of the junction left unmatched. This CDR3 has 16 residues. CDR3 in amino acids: CASSGVHGQGVREQYF. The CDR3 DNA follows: TGTGCCAGCAGCGGCGTTCATGGACAGGGTGTTCGCGAACAGTACTTC.

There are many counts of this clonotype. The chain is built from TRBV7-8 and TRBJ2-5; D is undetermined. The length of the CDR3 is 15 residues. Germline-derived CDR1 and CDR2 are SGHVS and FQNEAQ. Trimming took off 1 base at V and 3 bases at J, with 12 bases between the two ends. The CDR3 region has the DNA TGTGCCAGCAGCTTAGGAGACTGGATAAAAGAGACCCAGTACTTC. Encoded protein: CASSLGDWIKETQYF.

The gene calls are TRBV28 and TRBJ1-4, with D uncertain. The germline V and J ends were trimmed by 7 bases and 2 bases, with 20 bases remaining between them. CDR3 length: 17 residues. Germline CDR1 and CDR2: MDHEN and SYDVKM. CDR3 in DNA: TGTGCCAGCACCTCGGCTATCCGCTGGCCGACTAATGAAAAACTGTTTTTT. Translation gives CASTSAIRWPTNEKLFF.

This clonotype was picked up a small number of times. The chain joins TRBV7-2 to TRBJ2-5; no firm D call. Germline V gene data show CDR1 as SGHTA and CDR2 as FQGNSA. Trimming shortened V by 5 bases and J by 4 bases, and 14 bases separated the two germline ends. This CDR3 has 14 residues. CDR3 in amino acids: CASSPFRVSETQYF. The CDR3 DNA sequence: TGTGCCAGCAGCCCTTTTCGGGTTTCAGAGACCCAGTACTTC. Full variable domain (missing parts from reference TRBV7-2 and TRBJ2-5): GAGVSQSPSNKVTEKGKDVELRCDPISGHTALYWYRQSLGQGLEFLIYFQGNSAPDKSGLPSDRFSAERTGGSVSTLTIQRTQQEDSAVYLCASSPFRVSETQYFGPGTRLLVL.